This T cell receptor beta chain was observed in a study of cytomegalovirus exposure and HLA in healthy donors. Study context: The 100 to 150 validation repertoires and the approximately 690 first-cohort repertoires shared a platform, a later analysis reported.

The data were produced by immunoSEQ multiplex PCR, yet TCRdb's version contains in-frame clones alone and is incomplete. The table shows about 120,000 clones, with roughly 89% occurring only once. CDR3 size: 15 residues. Trimming shortened V by 3 bases and J by 3 bases, and 12 bases separated the two germline ends. Germline-derived CDR1 and CDR2 are MNHNY and SVGAGI (reference sequence). A remark on this clone: What it recognizes is unknown.

The study, taken as a whole, reports: Three CMV-associated chains were confirmed in vitro to be specific for CMV antigens. The study put about 180 TCR beta chains on its list as cytomegalovirus-associated.

The sequenced sample was PBMCs. The TCR was taken from a woman younger than 30 in good health and CMV-seronegative. This chain links TRBV6-6 with TRBJ1-5; D gene unclear. CDR3: CASSYNRVTNQPQHF. The CDR3 coding sequence is TGTGCCAGCAGTTATAATCGGGTGACCAATCAGCCCCAGCATTTT.